What follows are 27 T cell receptor beta chains derived from one specimen sequenced in a study of cytomegalovirus exposure and HLA in healthy donors. Amplification used 60 Vbeta primers and 13 Jbeta primers. Assay: immunoSEQ multiplex PCR; the TCRdb copy retains only in-frame clones and omits some. The table for this sample gives some 130,000 clones. Sequences were obtained from PBMCs. Receptors were obtained from a middle-aged woman in good health and CMV-seropositive.

The chain uses TRBV5-1 and TRBJ2-7; TRBD1 matches 10 bases. Germline V gene data show CDR1 as SGHRS and CDR2 as YFSETQ. This CDR3 region has 15 residues. With V trimmed by 4 bases and J by 6 bases, 10 bases remained unmatched. This CDR3 reads CASSPEDGTGAEQYF. CDR3 in DNA: TGCGCCAGCAGCCCTGAGGACGGGACAGGGGCCGAGCAGTACTTC.

The V call is TRBV25-1, the J call TRBJ1-1; a weak D match, TRBD1 (6 bases). The CDR3 covers 13 residues. Deletions cut 3 bases from V and 5 bases from J, with 10 bases between. Germline CDR1 reads MGHDK; CDR2 reads SYGVNS. This chain's CDR3 is CASSEGRGTEAFF. DNA of the CDR3: TGTGCCAGCAGTGAGGGGAGGGGGACTGAAGCTTTCTTT. The entire variable domain, with the rest obtained from reference TRBV25-1 and TRBJ1-1, is as follows: EADIYQTPRYLVIGTGKKITLECSQTMGHDKMYWYQQDPGMELHLIHYSYGVNSTEKGDLSSESTVSRIRTEHFPLTLESARPSHTSQYLCASSEGRGTEAFFGQGTRLTVV.

The CDR3 bases are TGTGCCAGCAGCAATCCGAGGAGTGATACGCAGTATTTT. This gives the protein CASSNPRSDTQYF. This sequence joins TRBV7-2 and TRBJ2-3; D ambiguous. The germline CDR1 and CDR2 sequences are SGHTA and FQGNSA. The ends were cut back, 5 bases at V and 6 bases at J, with 12 bases in the middle. This CDR3 is 13 amino acids long.

The genes are TRBV19 and TRBJ2-3, with TRBD1 identical over 7 bases. CDR1 is LNHDA, CDR2 SQIVND, per germline (reference sequence). The V segment lost 7 bases and the J segment 3 bases; nucleotides outside the gene matches: 4. CDR3 length equals 13 residues. In nucleotides, the CDR3 is TGTGCCAGTATCCGGACAGGTACAGATACGCAGTATTTT. Encoded protein: CASIRTGTDTQYF. The whole variable domain, remainder taken from reference TRBV19 and TRBJ2-3, is DGGITQSPKYLFRKEGQNVTLSCEQNLNHDAMYWYRQDPGQGLRLIYYSQIVNDFQKGDIAEGYSVSREKKESFPLTVTSAQKNPTAFYLCASIRTGTDTQYFGPGTRLTVL.

This sequence joins TRBV10-2 and TRBJ2-1, with 8 bases lining up with TRBD2. Germline CDR1 is WSHSY and CDR2 is SAAADI. Unmatched junction bases numbered 6, after V lost 8 bases and J lost 3 bases. The CDR3 runs to 14 residues. This CDR3 is CASRGGTYYNEQFF. Here the CDR3 DNA reads TGCGCCAGCCGCGGGGGGACCTACTACAATGAGCAGTTCTTC.

The chain combines TRBV20-1 with TRBJ2-5, with D perhaps TRBD2 (6 bases). Trimming took off 3 bases at V and 4 bases at J, with 6 bases between the two ends. The CDR3 is made up of 11 amino acids. Germline lookup yields CDR1 DFQATT and CDR2 SNEGSKA (reference sequence). The CDR3 reads CSARGGETQYF. The CDR3 DNA reads as TGCAGTGCTAGGGGAGGAGAGACCCAGTACTTC.

The V call is TRBV5-1, the J call TRBJ2-3; TRBD2 agrees at 9 bases. Germline CDR1 and CDR2: SGHRS and YFSETQ. The length of the CDR3 is 15 residues. V was pared by 4 bases and J by 4 bases, with 7 bases of the junction left unmatched. The DNA of the CDR3 is TGCGCCAGCAGCGGTAGCGGGAGCGGGTCAGATACGCAGTATTTT. Residues: CASSGSGSGSDTQYF.

The chain carries TRBV28 and TRBJ1-5, with 9 bases identical to TRBD1. The CDR3 sequence is 15 residues long. Germline V gene data show CDR1 as MDHEN and CDR2 as SYDVKM. The J segment lost 3 bases and the V segment lost 5 bases, leaving 5 bases of the junction unmatched. CDR3 sequence: CASSTGQGNNQPQHF. Here the CDR3 DNA reads TGTGCCAGCAGTACGGGACAGGGAAACAATCAGCCCCAGCATTTT.

The CDR3 nucleotides are TGTGCCAGCAGCTCTCCCCGACTAGCGGTCTCCTACAATGAGCAGTTCTTC. Translation gives CASSSPRLAVSYNEQFF. The chain employs TRBV28 and TRBJ2-1, with 9 bases that match TRBD2. The junction had 9 bases not matched to a gene; V was cut back by 6 bases and J by 0 bases. Germline CDR1 is MDHEN and CDR2 is SYDVKM. This CDR3 is built from 17 residues.

This chain uses TRBV5-1 with TRBJ1-1; tentative D call: TRBD1 (6 bases). The germline V gene has CDR1 SGHRS and CDR2 YFSETQ. The V end lost 0 bases, the J end lost 0 bases, and 12 bases lay between the germline ends. There are 16 residues in the CDR3. The CDR3 DNA follows: TGCGCCAGCAGCTTGGGTCAGGGGAAGATGAACACTGAAGCTTTCTTT. This translates into CASSLGQGKMNTEAFF.

This sequence joins TRBV27 and TRBJ1-6, with 8 bases matching TRBD1. The ends lost 6 bases at V and 2 bases at J; junction bases unmatched: 9. Germline V CDR1 and CDR2: MNHEY, SMNVEV (reference sequence). This CDR3 spans 17 amino acids. CDR3 protein: CASSARTGLAYNSPLHF. For the CDR3, the DNA is TGTGCCAGCAGCGCCAGGACAGGGCTCGCCTATAATTCACCCCTCCACTTT.

The rearrangement links TRBV19 to TRBJ2-7; 9 nucleotides align to TRBD1. This CDR3 region has 14 residues. CDR1 LNHDA and CDR2 SQIVND come from the germline V gene (reference sequence). V dropped 3 bases and J dropped 3; count of bases not matched to a gene: 3. This CDR3 is CASSIGTGSYEQYF. CDR3 in DNA: TGTGCCAGTAGTATCGGGACAGGGAGCTACGAGCAGTACTTC.

The chain uses TRBV6-4 and TRBJ2-3; possible D gene TRBD2, 5 bases. CDR3 length: 18 amino acids. Germline CDR1 is MRHNA and CDR2 is SNTAGT. Trimming took off 4 bases at V and 4 bases at J, with 24 bases between the two ends. The CDR3 bases are TGTGCCAGCAGTGTACAGTGTATTATGGCTAGCTCGTCAGATACGCAGTATTTT. Translation: CASSVQCIMASSSDTQYF.

This chain joins TRBV11-2 and TRBJ2-1; 8 positions match TRBD1. Germline CDR1 reads SGHAT; CDR2 reads FQNNGV. The trim removed 0 bases at V and 4 bases at J, leaving 2 bases unmatched. The CDR3 is 15 amino acids. Here the CDR3 DNA reads TGTGCCAGCAGCTTAGACAGGGGGCTTTACAATGAGCAGTTCTTC. Translated: CASSLDRGLYNEQFF.

In regard to this clone: At the DNA level, this CDR3 is encoded by other sequences in the same sample as well. V is TRBV5-1 and J is TRBJ1-2; D possibly corresponds to TRBD1 (5 bases). Trimming removed 0 bases at V and 8 bases at J, with 11 bases between. The CDR3 totals 13 residues. The germline CDR1 and CDR2 sequences are SGHRS and YFSETQ. CDR3 DNA: TGCGCCAGCAGCTTGGCGGCAGGGAAAGGCTACACCTTC. This gives the protein CASSLAAGKGYTF. The variable domain in full, with the rest retrieved from reference TRBV5-1 and TRBJ1-2, is KAGVTQTPRYLIKTRGQQVTLSCSPISGHRSVSWYQQTPGQGLQFLFEYFSETQRNKGNFPGRFSGRQFSNSRSEMNVSTLELGDSALYLCASSLAAGKGYTFGSGTRLTVV.

The rearrangement uses TRBV28 and TRBJ1-1, with D unclear. Germline loops: CDR1 MDHEN, CDR2 SYDVKM. This CDR3 has 13 residues. Trimming stripped 8 bases from V and 1 base from J, with 11 bases between. CDR3 nucleotides: TGTGCCAGCGGTACGGAGGCGAACACTGAAGCTTTCTTT. This translates into CASGTEANTEAFF.

The chain uses TRBV5-4 and TRBJ2-1; D not resolved. The CDR3 contains 16 residues. CDR1 and CDR2 from the germline V gene are SGHNT and YYREEE (reference sequence). V lost 4 bases and J lost 5, with 19 bases in between. The DNA for the CDR3 is TGTGCCAGCAGCAACCCATCCAGCGAGGCTAACAATGAGCAGTTCTTC. Translated: CASSNPSSEANNEQFF.

V gene TRBV6-5 combines with J gene TRBJ2-7; a weak D match, TRBD2 (6 bases). V gave up 6 bases and J gave up 0 bases, with 12 bases separating them. The germline gives CDR1 MNHEY, CDR2 SVGAGI. The CDR3 sequence is 14 residues long. As DNA, the CDR3 is TGTGCCAGCAGCCCTGAGACTAGCTCCTACGAGCAGTACTTC. Translating it yields CASSPETSSYEQYF.

The chain joins TRBV29-1 to TRBJ1-2; 8 bases map to TRBD1. Germline V CDR1 and CDR2: SQVTM, ANQGSEA. This CDR3 has 14 residues. After removal of 3 bases from V and 5 bases from J, the junction contained 8 bases not matched to a gene. This chain's CDR3 is CSVESTGEWYGYTF. The DNA for the CDR3 is TGCAGCGTTGAGTCGACAGGGGAATGGTATGGCTACACCTTC.

V and J are TRBV11-2 and TRBJ2-7, with D possibly being TRBD1 (6 bases). Trimming pared 6 bases from V and 4 bases from J, leaving 19 bases between. This CDR3 has 15 amino acids. Germline V gene data show CDR1 as SGHAT and CDR2 as FQNNGV. For the CDR3, the DNA is TGTGCCAGCAGAAGGGACAATTTTGACCTTTACGAGCAGTACTTC. Translated: CASRRDNFDLYEQYF.

The gene calls are TRBV7-9 and TRBJ1-1, with TRBD1 matching over 8 bases. CDR3 length: 15 amino acids. Trimming cost V 5 bases and J 5 bases; bases outside gene matches: 10. Germline values: CDR1 SEHNR, CDR2 FQNEAQ (reference sequence). The CDR3 loop reads CASSQNRGQVTEAFF. The CDR3 bases are TGTGCCAGCAGCCAAAACCGGGGACAGGTTACTGAAGCTTTCTTT.

The CDR3 loop reads CASSQVSYGYTF. CDR3 in DNA: TGTGCCAGCAGCCAAGTTAGCTATGGCTACACCTTC. This chain joins TRBV14 and TRBJ1-2; D gene ambiguous. CDR3 length equals 12 residues. Germline V gene sequence: CDR1 SGHDN, CDR2 FVKESK. Between the trimmed V and J ends, which lost 1 base and 4 bases, there was a span of 4 bases.

V gene TRBV5-5 combines with J gene TRBJ1-5; D unclear. CDR1 and CDR2 from the germline V gene are SGHKS and YYEKEE (reference sequence). The CDR3 has 14 residues. V lost 3 bases to trimming and J lost 4 bases, with 11 bases between them. CDR3 region: CASSSSGGNQPQHF. CDR3 nucleotides: TGTGCCAGCAGCTCTTCTGGAGGAAATCAGCCCCAGCATTTT.

The chain recombines TRBV7-6 with TRBJ1-5; tentative D call: TRBD1 (6 bases). The CDR3 totals 15 residues. In germline, CDR1 is SGHVS, CDR2 FNYEAQ. Trimming shortened V by 1 base and J by 4 bases, and 11 bases separated the two germline ends. The CDR3 spells CASSLEQGPNQPQHF. DNA for the CDR3: TGTGCCAGCAGCTTAGAGCAGGGGCCTAATCAGCCCCAGCATTTT. Together with reference TRBV7-6 and TRBJ1-5, the CDR3 gives the full variable domain: GAGVSQSPRYKVTKRGQDVALRCDPISGHVSLYWYRQALGQGPEFLTYFNYEAQQDKSGLPNDRFSAERPEGSISTLTIQRTEQRDSAMYRCASSLEQGPNQPQHFGDGTRLSIL.

V gene TRBV11-2 combines with J gene TRBJ1-1; 9 nucleotides match TRBD1. The V gene end was trimmed by 1 base and the J gene end by 1 base; junction bases not matched to a gene: 1. CDR3 size: 15 residues. Germline CDR1 reads SGHAT; CDR2 reads FQNNGV. CDR3 sequence reads: CASSLGTGANTEAFF. The CDR3, as DNA: TGTGCCAGCAGCTTAGGGACAGGGGCGAACACTGAAGCTTTCTTT.

This sequence joins TRBV6-1 and TRBJ2-7, with 8 bases aligning to TRBD1. The CDR3 is 13 amino acids. From germline, CDR1 is MNHNS and CDR2 SASEGT. The V gene end was trimmed by 10 bases and the J gene end by 0 bases; junction bases not matched to a gene: 5. CDR3: CAISTGASYEQYF. The CDR3 nucleotides are TGTGCCATCTCGACAGGGGCCTCCTACGAGCAGTACTTC.

The CDR3 region has the DNA TGTGCCAGCTCACCTAAAGGAGATGAGCAGTTCTTC. As protein: CASSPKGDEQFF. The gene calls are TRBV18 and TRBJ2-1; D unclear. Per the germline V gene, CDR1 is KGHSH and CDR2 is LQKENI. The V end was cut by 3 bases, the J end by 8 bases, with 8 bases between. The CDR3 spans 12 residues.